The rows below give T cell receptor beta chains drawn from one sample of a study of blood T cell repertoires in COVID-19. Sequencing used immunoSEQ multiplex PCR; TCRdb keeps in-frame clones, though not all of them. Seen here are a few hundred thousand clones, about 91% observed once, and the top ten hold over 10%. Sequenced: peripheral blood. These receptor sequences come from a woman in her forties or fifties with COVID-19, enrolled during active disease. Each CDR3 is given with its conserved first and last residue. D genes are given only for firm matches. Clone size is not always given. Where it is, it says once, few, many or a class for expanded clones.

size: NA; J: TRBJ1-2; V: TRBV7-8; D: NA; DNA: TGTGCCAGCAGCTTAGATCCCAGGGGCGGCTACACCTTC; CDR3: CASSLDPRGGYTF
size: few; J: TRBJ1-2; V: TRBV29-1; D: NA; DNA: TGCAGCGTTGAGGACACCGAGGAGAACTATGGCTACACCTTC; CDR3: CSVEDTEENYGYTF
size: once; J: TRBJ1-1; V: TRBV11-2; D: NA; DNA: TGTGCCAGCAGCTTGGCAGGGGCCGACACTGAAGCTTTCTTT; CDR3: CASSLAGADTEAFF
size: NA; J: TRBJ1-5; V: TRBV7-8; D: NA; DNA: TGTGCCAGCAGCCCGCGACGGGGAAATAGCAATCAGCCCCAGCATTTT; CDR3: CASSPRRGNSNQPQHF
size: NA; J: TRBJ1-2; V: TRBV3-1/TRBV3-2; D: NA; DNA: TGTGCCAGCAGCCCTGGACAGATCTCTTATGGCTACACCTTC; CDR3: CASSPGQISYGYTF
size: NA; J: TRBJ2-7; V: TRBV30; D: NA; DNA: TGTGCCTGGAGCGAGAGGCCATACGAGCAGTACTTC; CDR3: CAWSERPYEQYF
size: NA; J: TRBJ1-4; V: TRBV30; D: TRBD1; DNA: TGTGCCTGGCAGGACAGGGTTAATGAAAAACTGTTTTTT; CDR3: CAWQDRVNEKLFF
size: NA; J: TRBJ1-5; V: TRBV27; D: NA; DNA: TGTGCCAGCAGTTTATCCCAGGATAGCAATCAGCCCCAGCATTTT; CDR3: CASSLSQDSNQPQHF
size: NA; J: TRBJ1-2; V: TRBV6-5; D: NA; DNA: TGTGCCAGCACCCGGGGGGCCGGAAACTATGGCTACACCTTC; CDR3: CASTRGAGNYGYTF
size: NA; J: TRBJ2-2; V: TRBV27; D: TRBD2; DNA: TGTGCCAGCAGTCGCAACGCGATCGGACTAGCGGGGGGCCGCAGCACCGGGGAGCTGTTTTTT; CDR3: CASSRNAIGLAGGRSTGELFF
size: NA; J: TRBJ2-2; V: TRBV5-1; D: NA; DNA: TGCGCCAGCAGCGGAACAGGGTTTATAACCGGGGAGCTGTTTTTT; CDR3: CASSGTGFITGELFF
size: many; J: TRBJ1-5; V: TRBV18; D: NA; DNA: TGTGCCAGCTCACGTGGGTTGGGCTTTTCTCAGCCCCAGCATTTT; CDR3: CASSRGLGFSQPQHF
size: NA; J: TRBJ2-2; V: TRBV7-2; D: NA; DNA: TGTGCCAGCTCCCTTTTACGTTATAGCCCCGGGGAGCTGTTTTTT; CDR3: CASSLLRYSPGELFF
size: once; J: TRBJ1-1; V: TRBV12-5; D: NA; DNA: TGTGCTAGTGGTTCCCCGGGAAACACTGAAGCTTTCTTT; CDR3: CASGSPGNTEAFF
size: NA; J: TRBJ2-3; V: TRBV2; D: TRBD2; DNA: TGTGCCAGCAGTGAACGCGGCGGGGGGGCTTCAGATACGCAGTATTTT; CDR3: CASSERGGGASDTQYF
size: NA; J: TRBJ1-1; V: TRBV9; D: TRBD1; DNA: TGTGCCAGCAGCGTAGATGGACAGGGGGTTCCTTTCTTT; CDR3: CASSVDGQGVPFF
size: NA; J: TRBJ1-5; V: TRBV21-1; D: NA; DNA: TGTGCCAGCAGCAAAGGCCATGCGAATAGCAATCAGCCCCAGCATTTT; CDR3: CASSKGHANSNQPQHF